The T cell receptor gamma chain under discussion was sequenced for a study of human gamma delta and Vdelta1 T cells (dated by TCRdb to the late 2010s). For the wider study: Delta One T cells, Vd1+ gamma-delta T cells, were investigated in the study as cytotoxic effectors against acute myeloid leukemia. On the study overall, not on this receptor specifically: According to the report, Delta One T cells were polyclonal and showed broad cytotoxic targeting of acute myeloid leukemia.

The library relied on PCR. The sample was run on an Illumina MiSeq. TCRdb called clones afresh from the public reads with CATT; identical DNA rows were later merged. This sample is represented by around 5,000 gamma-chain clones; 32% of them were singletons. Approximately 3% of the sample lies in the top ten. The germline V gene specifies EGSTGY as CDR1 and YDSYTSSV as CDR2. Inclusive of the bounding cysteine and phenylalanine, the CDR3 is 14 residues long. The CDR3 DNA has 42 bases and is translated from base 1. Unmatched junction bases come to 3, with V trimmed by 0 bases and J by 1 base. This clone was recorded a few times. Its antigen remains undetermined. Per-base qualities were not stored, and no clone one base away is much larger. This CDR3 is also generated by other DNA sequences in the sample.

The clonotype was recovered from a human donor in good health. The sequence joins TRGV4 to TRGJ1 or TRGJ2. The sample was Vdelta1 gamma-delta T cells from blood grown in culture (DOT cells). The label giving this sample's cell subset or site can be read as: Delta One T cells, in vitro expanded/differentiated Vd1+ gamma-delta T cells. The CDR3 is CATWDGQNYYKKLF. The nucleotides read TGTGCCACCTGGGATGGGCAAAATTATTATAAGAAACTCTTT.